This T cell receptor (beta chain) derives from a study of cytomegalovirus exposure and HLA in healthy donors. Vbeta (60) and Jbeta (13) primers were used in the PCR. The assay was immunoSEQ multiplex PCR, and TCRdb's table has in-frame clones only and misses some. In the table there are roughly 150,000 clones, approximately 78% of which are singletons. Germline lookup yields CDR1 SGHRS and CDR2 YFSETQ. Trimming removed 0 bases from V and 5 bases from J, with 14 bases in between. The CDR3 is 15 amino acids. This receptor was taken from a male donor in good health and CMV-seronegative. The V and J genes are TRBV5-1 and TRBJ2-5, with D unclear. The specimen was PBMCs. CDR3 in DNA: TGCGCCAGCAGCTTGGCCGTGAATTCCCAGGAGACCCAGTACTTC. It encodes CASSLAVNSQETQYF.